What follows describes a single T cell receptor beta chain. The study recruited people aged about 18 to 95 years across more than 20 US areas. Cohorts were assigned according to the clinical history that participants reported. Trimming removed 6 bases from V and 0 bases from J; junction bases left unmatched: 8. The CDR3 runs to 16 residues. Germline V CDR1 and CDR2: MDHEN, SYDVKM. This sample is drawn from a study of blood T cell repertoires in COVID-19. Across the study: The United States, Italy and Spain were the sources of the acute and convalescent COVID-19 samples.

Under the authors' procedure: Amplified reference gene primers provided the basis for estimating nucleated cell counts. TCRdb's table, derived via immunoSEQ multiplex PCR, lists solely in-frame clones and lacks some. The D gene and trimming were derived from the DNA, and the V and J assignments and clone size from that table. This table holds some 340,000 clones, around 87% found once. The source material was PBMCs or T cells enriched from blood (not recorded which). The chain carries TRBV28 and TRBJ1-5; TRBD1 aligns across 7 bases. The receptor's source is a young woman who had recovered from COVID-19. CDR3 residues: CASRRGPLYSNQPQHF. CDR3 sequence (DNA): TGTGCCAGCAGAAGGGGGCCCCTTTATAGCAATCAGCCCCAGCATTTT.